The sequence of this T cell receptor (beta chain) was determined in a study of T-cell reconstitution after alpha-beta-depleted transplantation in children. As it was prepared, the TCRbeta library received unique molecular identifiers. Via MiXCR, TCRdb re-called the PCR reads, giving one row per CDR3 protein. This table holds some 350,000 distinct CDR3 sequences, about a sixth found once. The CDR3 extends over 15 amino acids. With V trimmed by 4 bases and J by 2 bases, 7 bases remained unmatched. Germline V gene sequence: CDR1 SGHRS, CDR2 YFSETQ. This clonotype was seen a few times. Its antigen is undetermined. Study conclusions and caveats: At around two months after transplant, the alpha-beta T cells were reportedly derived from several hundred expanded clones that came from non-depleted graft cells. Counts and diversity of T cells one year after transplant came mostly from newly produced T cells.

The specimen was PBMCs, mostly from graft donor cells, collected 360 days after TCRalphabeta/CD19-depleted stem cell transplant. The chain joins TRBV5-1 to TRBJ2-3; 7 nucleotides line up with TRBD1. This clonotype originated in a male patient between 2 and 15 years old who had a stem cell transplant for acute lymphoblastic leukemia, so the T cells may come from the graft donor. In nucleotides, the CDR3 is TGCGCCAGCAGCCCCTTACAGGGGATCACAGATACGCAGTATTTT. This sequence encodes CASSPLQGITDTQYF.